The following is a T cell receptor beta chain sequence with its context. Its antigen is unknown. This entry comes from a study of CXCR3-negative and CXCR3-positive naive CD8 T cells. Study-wide results and limits: Each naive subset displayed comparably high diversity, whereas memory CD8+ cells displayed much lower diversity. Naive cells positive for CXCR3 carried more hydrophobic TRB CDR3s than CXCR3-negative ones.

In preparing the TRB cDNA libraries, 5' RACE with UMI labels was used. TCRdb re-called the 5' RACE reads, yielding one record per CDR3 amino acid sequence without DNA. This sample lists 150,000 or so distinct CDR3 sequences; its ten largest clones have approximately 0.27%. Triplicates of about 270,000 cells were sorted from each CD8+ T cell subset. A CD45RO-CCR7+CD27+CD95- profile was what naive CD8+ T cells displayed. Sequencing was done on a sample of naive CXCR3+ CD8+ T cells from blood. Regarding subset: CD45RO-CCR7+CD27+CD95- naive CD8+ T cells expressing CXCR3 (TNR3+). The receptor comes from a human donor in good health. Some clones in this sample may be carry-over from other donors' samples.

CDR3 residues: CASSQGRGFMNTEAFF. V and J are TRBV4-3 and TRBJ1-1; TCRdb designates TRBD1, a call that cannot be tested without DNA. The CDR3 sequence is 16 residues long. Germline CDR1 is LGHNA and CDR2 is YSLEER.